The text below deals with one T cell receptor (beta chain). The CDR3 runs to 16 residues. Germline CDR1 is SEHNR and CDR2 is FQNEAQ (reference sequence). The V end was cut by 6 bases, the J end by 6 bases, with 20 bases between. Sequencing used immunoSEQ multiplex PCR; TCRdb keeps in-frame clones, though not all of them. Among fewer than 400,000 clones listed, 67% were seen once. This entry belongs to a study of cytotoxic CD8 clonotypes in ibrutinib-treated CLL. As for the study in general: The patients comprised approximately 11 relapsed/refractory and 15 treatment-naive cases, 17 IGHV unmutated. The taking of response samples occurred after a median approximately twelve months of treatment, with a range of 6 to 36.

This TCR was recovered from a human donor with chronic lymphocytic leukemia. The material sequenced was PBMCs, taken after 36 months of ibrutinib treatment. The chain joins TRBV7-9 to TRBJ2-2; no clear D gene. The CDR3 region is CASSSRAPQGPGELFF. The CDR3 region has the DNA TGTGCCAGCAGTTCAAGGGCTCCGCAAGGACCCGGGGAGCTGTTTTTT. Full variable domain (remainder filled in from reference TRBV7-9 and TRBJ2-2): DTGVSQNPRHKITKRGQNVTFRCDPISEHNRLYWYRQTLGQGPEFLTYFQNEAQLEKSRLLSDRFSAERPKGSFSTLEIQRTEQGDSAMYLCASSSRAPQGPGELFFGEGSRLTVL.